This T cell receptor beta chain was documented in a study of cytomegalovirus exposure and HLA in healthy donors. The study ran its PCR with 60 Vbeta and 13 Jbeta primers. The repertoire was sequenced with immunoSEQ multiplex PCR; TCRdb's copy has only in-frame clones and lacks some. This sample's table reports around 200,000 clones. The CDR3 totals 16 residues. Germline V gene lookup returns CDR1 WNHNN and CDR2 SYGVQD (reference sequence). The V gene end was trimmed by 2 bases and the J gene end by 5 bases; junction bases not matched to a gene: 9. Points from the study as a whole: A later analysis linked a missense DCLRE1C variant to TCR beta V- and J-gene trimming. Earlier analysis yielded a pattern in which most TCR beta V segments were productive about 90% or about 30% of the time.

Of note for this clone: The target antigen is unknown.

The receptor comes from a woman aged 18-30 years in good health and CMV-seropositive. The rearrangement links TRBV10-1 to TRBJ1-1; 9 bases are a match to TRBD1. Sequences were obtained from PBMCs. In nucleotides, the CDR3 is TGCGCCAGCAGTGAGCTTATACAGGGGGCGCTAACTGAAGCTTTCTTT. Amino acids: CASSELIQGALTEAFF.